This T cell receptor beta chain was retrieved from a study of OX40 agonist ivuxolimab in advanced cancers. Background on the study: Administration of intravenous ivuxolimab to patients occurred every 2 weeks at 0.01 to 10 mg/kg. Dose-escalation cases comprised hepatocellular carcinoma, melanoma, renal cell or head and neck cancer. The study, taken as a whole, reports: At doses 0.1 to 3.0 mg/kg, CD4+ and CD8+ clones expanded. Compared with CD4+, CD8+ T cells on average had more expanded clones.

The table came from immunoSEQ multiplex PCR; TCRdb's copy has only in-frame clones and leaves some out. The sample consists of about 42,000 clones, 90% of them appearing once. This clone was observed a handful of times. Its matching antigen is unknown. The CDR3 length is 11 residues. Germline V gives CDR1 MNHEY, CDR2 SVGAGI. Trimming removed 6 bases at V and 9 bases at J, with 10 bases between. The rearrangement joins TRBV6-5 to TRBJ2-3; D remains unclear. The sequence was collected from an adult with an advanced solid tumor such as melanoma, head and neck, liver or kidney cancer. This material consisted of CD4+ or CD8+ T cells sorted from blood, taken in a trial of the OX40 agonist ivuxolimab. The CDR3 sequence: CASRKLQTQYF. The CDR3 DNA is TGTGCCAGCAGGAAGCTTCAAACGCAGTATTTT.